This record looks at one TCR beta chain sequence and its context. This record comes from a study of blood T cell repertoires in COVID-19. Deletions cut 0 bases from V and 2 bases from J, with 9 bases between. This CDR3 contains 14 residues. The V gene's germline CDR1 is SGDLS and CDR2 YYNGEE. Data came from immunoSEQ multiplex PCR; TCRdb stores just in-frame clones and leaves some out. The sample records roughly 17,000 clones, 80% to 90% being singletons. The source of this sequence is a human donor in a cohort sampled during active COVID-19. The sample consisted of peripheral blood. The rearrangement links TRBV9 to TRBJ2-7, with D maybe TRBD2 (6 bases). This chain's CDR3 is CASSVGDWAYEQYF. DNA of the CDR3: TGTGCCAGCAGCGTAGGGGACTGGGCCTACGAGCAGTACTTC. Together with reference TRBV9 and TRBJ2-7, the CDR3 gives the full variable domain: DSGVTQTPKHLITATGQRVTLRCSPRSGDLSVYWYQQSLDQGLQFLIQYYNGEERAKGNILERFSAQQFPDLHSELNLSSLELGDSALYFCASSVGDWAYEQYFGPGTRLTVT.